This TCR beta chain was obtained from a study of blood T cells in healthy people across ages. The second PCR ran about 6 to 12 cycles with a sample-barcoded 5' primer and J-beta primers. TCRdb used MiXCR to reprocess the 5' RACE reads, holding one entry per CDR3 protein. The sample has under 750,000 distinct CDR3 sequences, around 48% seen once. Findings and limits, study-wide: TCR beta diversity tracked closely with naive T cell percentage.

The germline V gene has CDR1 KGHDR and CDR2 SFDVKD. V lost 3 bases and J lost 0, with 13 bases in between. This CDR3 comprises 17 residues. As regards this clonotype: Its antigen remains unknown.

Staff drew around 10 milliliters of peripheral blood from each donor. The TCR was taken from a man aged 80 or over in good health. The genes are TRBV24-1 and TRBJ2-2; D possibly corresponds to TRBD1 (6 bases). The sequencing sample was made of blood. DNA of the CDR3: TGTGCCACCAGTGATATAACAGGGTCTGCGAACACCGGGGAGCTGTTTTTT. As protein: CATSDITGSANTGELFF.